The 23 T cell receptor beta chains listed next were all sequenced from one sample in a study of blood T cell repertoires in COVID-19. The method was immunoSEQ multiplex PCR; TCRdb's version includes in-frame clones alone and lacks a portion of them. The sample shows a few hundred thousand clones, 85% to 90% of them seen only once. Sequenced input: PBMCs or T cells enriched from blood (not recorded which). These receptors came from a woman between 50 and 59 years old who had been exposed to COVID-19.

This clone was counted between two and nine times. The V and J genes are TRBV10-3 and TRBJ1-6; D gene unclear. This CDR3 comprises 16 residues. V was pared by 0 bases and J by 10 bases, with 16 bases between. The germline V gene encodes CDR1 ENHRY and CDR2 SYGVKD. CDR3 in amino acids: CAISESRGQRKSPLHF. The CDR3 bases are TGTGCCATCAGTGAGTCGAGAGGCCAGCGTAAATCACCCCTCCACTTT.

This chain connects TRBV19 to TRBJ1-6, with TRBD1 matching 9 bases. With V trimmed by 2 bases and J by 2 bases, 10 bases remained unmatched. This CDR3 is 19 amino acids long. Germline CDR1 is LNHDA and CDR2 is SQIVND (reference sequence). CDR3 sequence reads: CASSIRDRAWGTYNSPLHF. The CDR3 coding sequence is TGTGCCAGTAGTATAAGGGACAGGGCCTGGGGAACCTATAATTCACCCCTCCACTTT.

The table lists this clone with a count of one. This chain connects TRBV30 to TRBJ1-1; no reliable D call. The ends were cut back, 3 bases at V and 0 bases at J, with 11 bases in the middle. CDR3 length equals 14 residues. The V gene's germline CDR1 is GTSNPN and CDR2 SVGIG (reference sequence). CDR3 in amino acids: CAWSPGPLNTEAFF. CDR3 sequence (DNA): TGTGCCTGGAGCCCAGGCCCTTTGAACACTGAAGCTTTCTTT. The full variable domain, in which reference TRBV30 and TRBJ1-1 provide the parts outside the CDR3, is SQTIHQWPATLVQPVGSPLSLECTVEGTSNPNLYWYRQAAGRGLQLLFYSVGIGQISSEVPQNLSASRPQDRQFILSSKKLLLSDSGFYLCAWSPGPLNTEAFFGQGTRLTVV.

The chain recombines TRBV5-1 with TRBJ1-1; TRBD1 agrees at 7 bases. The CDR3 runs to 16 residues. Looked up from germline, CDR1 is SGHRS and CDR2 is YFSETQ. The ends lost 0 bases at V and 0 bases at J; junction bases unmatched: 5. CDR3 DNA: TGCGCCAGCAGCTTGGCCTTTACAGGGGTGAACACTGAAGCTTTCTTT. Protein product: CASSLAFTGVNTEAFF.

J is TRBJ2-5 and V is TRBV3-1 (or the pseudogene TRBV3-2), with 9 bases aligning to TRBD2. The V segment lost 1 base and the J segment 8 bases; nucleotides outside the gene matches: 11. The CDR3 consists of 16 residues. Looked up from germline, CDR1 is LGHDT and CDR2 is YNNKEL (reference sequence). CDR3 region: CASSQVRSGGRETQYF. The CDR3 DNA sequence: TGTGCCAGCAGCCAAGTTCGTAGCGGGGGAAGAGAAACCCAGTACTTC.

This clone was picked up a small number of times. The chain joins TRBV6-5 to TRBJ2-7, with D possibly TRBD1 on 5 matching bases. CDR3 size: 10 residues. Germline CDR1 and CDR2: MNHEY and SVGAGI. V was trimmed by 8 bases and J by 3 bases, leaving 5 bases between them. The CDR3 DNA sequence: TGTGCCAGCGGACACTACGAGCAGTACTTC. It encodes CASGHYEQYF.

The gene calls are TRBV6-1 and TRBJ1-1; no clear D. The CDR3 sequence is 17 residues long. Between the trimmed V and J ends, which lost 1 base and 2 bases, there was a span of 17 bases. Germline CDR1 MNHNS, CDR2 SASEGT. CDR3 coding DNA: TGTGCCAGCAGTGAAGGGGGAGATTTTTCCAGAAACACTGAAGCTTTCTTT. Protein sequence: CASSEGGDFSRNTEAFF.

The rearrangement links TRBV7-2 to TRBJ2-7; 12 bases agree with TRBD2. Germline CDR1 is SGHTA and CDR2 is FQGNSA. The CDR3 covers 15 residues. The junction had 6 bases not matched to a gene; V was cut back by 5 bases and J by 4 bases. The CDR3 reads CASSPSGGAWYEQYF. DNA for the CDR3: TGTGCCAGCAGCCCTAGCGGGGGGGCCTGGTACGAGCAGTACTTC.

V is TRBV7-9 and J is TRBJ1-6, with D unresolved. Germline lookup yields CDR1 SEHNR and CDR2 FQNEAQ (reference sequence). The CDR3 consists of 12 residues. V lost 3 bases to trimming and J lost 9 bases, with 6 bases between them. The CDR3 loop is CASSFGSSPLHF. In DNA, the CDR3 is TGTGCCAGCAGCTTCGGTAGTTCACCCCTCCACTTT.

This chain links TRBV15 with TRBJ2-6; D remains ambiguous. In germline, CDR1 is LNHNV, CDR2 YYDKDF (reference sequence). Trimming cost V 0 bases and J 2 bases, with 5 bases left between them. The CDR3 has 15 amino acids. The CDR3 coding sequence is TGTGCCACCAGCAGAGAGGGCGCTGGGGCCAACGTCCTGACTTTC. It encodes CATSREGAGANVLTF.

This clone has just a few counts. The CDR3 DNA reads TGTGCCAGTAGCTCGTACACCTATGGCTACACCTTC. Protein product: CASSSYTYGYTF. The V call is TRBV19, the J call TRBJ1-2; D remains ambiguous. V was pared by 6 bases and J by 4 bases, with 9 bases between. Germline V gives CDR1 LNHDA, CDR2 SQIVND (reference sequence). The CDR3 contains 12 residues.

The chain's CDR3 is CATSDHRGPRQFF. CDR3 sequence (DNA): TGTGCCACCAGTGATCATAGAGGGCCTAGGCAGTTCTTC. The chain links TRBV24-1 to TRBJ2-1; D might be TRBD2 (5 bases). With 3 bases removed from V and 12 bases from J, the gap between germline ends came to 14 bases. CDR1 KGHDR and CDR2 SFDVKD come from the germline V gene. The CDR3 sequence is 13 residues long.

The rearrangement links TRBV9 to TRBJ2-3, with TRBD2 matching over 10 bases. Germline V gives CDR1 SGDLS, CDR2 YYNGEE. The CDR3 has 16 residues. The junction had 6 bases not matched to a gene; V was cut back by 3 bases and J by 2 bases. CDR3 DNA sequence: TGTGCCAGCAGCGCCCCTAGCGGGGGAAACACAGATACGCAGTATTTT. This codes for CASSAPSGGNTDTQYF.

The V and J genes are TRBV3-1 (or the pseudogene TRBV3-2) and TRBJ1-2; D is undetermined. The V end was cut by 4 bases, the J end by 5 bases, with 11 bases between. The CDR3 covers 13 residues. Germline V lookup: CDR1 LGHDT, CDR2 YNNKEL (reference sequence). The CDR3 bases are TGTGCCAGCAGCCTCTCTCCAGAATATGGCTACACCTTC. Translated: CASSLSPEYGYTF.

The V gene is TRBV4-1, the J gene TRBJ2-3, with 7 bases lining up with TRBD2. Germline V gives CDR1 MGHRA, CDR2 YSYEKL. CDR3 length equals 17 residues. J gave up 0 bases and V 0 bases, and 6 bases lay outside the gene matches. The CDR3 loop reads CASSQDGAGTSTDTQYF. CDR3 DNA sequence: TGCGCCAGCAGCCAAGATGGAGCGGGGACTAGCACAGATACGCAGTATTTT.

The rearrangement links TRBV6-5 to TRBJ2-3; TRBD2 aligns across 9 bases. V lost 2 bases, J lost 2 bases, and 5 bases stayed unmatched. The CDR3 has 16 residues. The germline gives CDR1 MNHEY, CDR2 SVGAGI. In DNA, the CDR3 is TGTGCCAGCAGTTACAATAGCGGGGGTTACACAGATACGCAGTATTTT. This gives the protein CASSYNSGGYTDTQYF.

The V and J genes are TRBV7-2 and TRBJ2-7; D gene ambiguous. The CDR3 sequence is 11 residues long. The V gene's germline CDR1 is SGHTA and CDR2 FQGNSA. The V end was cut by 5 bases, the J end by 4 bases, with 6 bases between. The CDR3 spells CASSEKYEQYF. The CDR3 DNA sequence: TGTGCCAGCAGCGAGAAATACGAGCAGTACTTC.

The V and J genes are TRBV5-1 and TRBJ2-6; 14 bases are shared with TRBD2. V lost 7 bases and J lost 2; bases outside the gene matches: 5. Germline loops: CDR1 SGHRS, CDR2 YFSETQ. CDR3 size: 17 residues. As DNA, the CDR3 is TGCGCCAGCGGCCAGACTAGCGGGAGGGCTGGGGCCAACGTCCTGACTTTC. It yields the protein CASGQTSGRAGANVLTF.

The CDR3 sequence is CASKGSGELFF. In DNA, the CDR3 is TGTGCCAGTAAGGGGTCCGGGGAGCTGTTTTTT. J is TRBJ2-2 and V is TRBV19; possibly TRBD1 for D (5 bases). V lost 7 bases and J lost 6, with 6 bases in between. The germline CDR1 and CDR2 sequences are LNHDA and SQIVND (reference sequence). There are 11 residues in the CDR3.

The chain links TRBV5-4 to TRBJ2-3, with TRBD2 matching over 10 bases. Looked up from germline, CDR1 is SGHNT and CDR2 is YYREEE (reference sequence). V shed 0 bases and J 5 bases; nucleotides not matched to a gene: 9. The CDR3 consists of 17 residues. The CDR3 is CASSLERGGRGIDTQYF. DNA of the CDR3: TGTGCCAGCAGCTTGGAGCGGGGGGGCCGTGGTATAGATACGCAGTATTTT.

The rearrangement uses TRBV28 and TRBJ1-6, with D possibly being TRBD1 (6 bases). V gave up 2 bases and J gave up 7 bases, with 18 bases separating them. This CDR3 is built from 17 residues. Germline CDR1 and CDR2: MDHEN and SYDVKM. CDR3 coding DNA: TGTGCCAGCAGTTTACCATTAACAGGGATCGGGAATTCACCCCTCCACTTT. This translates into CASSLPLTGIGNSPLHF.

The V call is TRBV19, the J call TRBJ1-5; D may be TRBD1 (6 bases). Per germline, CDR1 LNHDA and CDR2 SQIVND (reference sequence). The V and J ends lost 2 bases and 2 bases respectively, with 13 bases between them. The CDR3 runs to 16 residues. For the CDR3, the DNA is TGTGCCAGTAGTATAAGCGGGGGGCCGGGCAATCAGCCCCAGCATTTT. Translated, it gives CASSISGGPGNQPQHF.

The CDR3 nucleotides read TGCGCCAGCTCCGCTAGCGGGGGACAAGAGACCCAGTACTTC. Protein sequence: CASSASGGQETQYF. The V gene is TRBV5-1, the J gene TRBJ2-5, with 10 nucleotides matching TRBD2. The CDR3 totals 14 residues. Germline lookup yields CDR1 SGHRS and CDR2 YFSETQ. The V and J ends lost 7 bases and 2 bases, in that order; junction bases with no gene match: 5.